The sequence of this T cell receptor beta chain was determined in a study of blood T cell repertoires in COVID-19. CDR3 length: 13 amino acids. V lost 10 bases and J lost 5, with 14 bases in between. CDR1 and CDR2 (germline): MNHNY, SVGAGI (reference sequence). Cohort 3 donors were reported recovered after two negative PCRs, clearance, or symptom resolution. As handled by the study authors: How many nucleated cells were present was estimated from reference gene primer amplification. Sequencing was performed with immunoSEQ multiplex PCR; in TCRdb, only in-frame clones are kept and a portion is missing. The V and J calls and clone size come from that table; D and trimming were worked out from the DNA. The sample lists about 270,000 clones; roughly 89% were seen once.

The sample comprised PBMCs or T cells enriched from blood (not recorded which). This sequence joins TRBV6-6 and TRBJ1-4; a possible D gene is TRBD1 (5 bases). This TCR was sampled from a woman aged 55-69 years who had recovered from COVID-19. Here the CDR3 DNA reads TGTGCCACTCAAAACGGGGGGAATGAAAAACTGTTTTTT. As protein: CATQNGGNEKLFF.